This is a list of T cell receptor beta chains from one sample in a study of beta chain features in type 1 diabetes. Sequencing used immunoSEQ multiplex PCR; TCRdb keeps in-frame clones, though not all of them. The sample gives 400,000 to 550,000 clones, 9.5% to 12% of which show up once; around 0.05% is in the top ten. The specimen was naive CD4+ T cells from blood. All receptors derive from a woman under 30 in good health. CDR3s include the opening cysteine and the closing phenylalanine or tryptophan. D genes are given only for firm matches. Part of the rows lack a size; the others show once, few, many or a class for expanded clones.

size | J | D | V | DNA | CDR3
. | TRBJ2-2 | . | TRBV29-1 | TGCAGCGTTGAAGCCCAAGAGGGGTCGAACACCGGGGAGCTGTTTTTT | CSVEAQEGSNTGELFF
few | TRBJ2-7 | . | TRBV5-1 | TGCGCCAGCAGCTCGGGGTACCGGGACTCAGGAACCTACGAGCAGTACTTC | CASSSGYRDSGTYEQYF
. | TRBJ1-2 | . | TRBV30 | TGTGCCTGGAGTTTAACCAGGGTTTTAGGCGGCTACACCTTC | CAWSLTRVLGGYTF
few | TRBJ1-1 | . | TRBV19 | TGTGCCAGTAGTGGGGACACTGAAGCTTTCTTT | CASSGDTEAFF
. | TRBJ1-3 | . | TRBV7-9 | TGTGCCAGCAGTGGCCCCGGAAACACCATATATTTT | CASSGPGNTIYF
few | TRBJ2-3 | . | TRBV28 | TGTGCCAGCAGTTTAATTTTCTCGGATACGCAGTATTTT | CASSLIFSDTQYF
few | TRBJ2-3 | . | TRBV12-1 | TGTGCCAGCAGCTTCGGACTAGCGGGGGATACGCAGTATTTT | CASSFGLAGDTQYF
. | TRBJ1-1 | TRBD1 | TRBV29-1 | TGCAGCGGGGGGCGACAGGGTATAGAAGCTTTCTTT | CSGGRQGIEAFF
few | TRBJ2-5 | TRBD1 | TRBV25-1 | TGTGCCAGCCTTGACCCCACAGGGGAAGAGACCCAGTACTTC | CASLDPTGEETQYF
few | TRBJ1-5 | . | TRBV30 | TGTGCCTGGAGTGTGCAGGCTAATCAGCCCCAGCATTTT | CAWSVQANQPQHF